Listed here are 9 T cell receptor beta chains from one sample, sequenced in a study of cytotoxic CD8 clonotypes in ibrutinib-treated CLL (dated by TCRdb to about 2021). Libraries came from the immunoSEQ multiplex PCR assay. Drawn from immuneACCESS, this table holds only the in-frame rearrangements with V and J called that TCRdb kept. Clones are partly lost; checked studies trace under half to an unresolved V gene and leave the rest unexplained. Present in this sample are over 150,000 clones, 55% to 85% of which were seen just once. Of the sample, 13% is held by the ten largest clones. The time point label corresponds to: approximately 25 months on ibrutinib. The sample was PBMCs, taken after 24 months of ibrutinib treatment. These receptors originate from a human donor with chronic lymphocytic leukemia.

The sample holds many counts of this clone. The chain couples TRBV5-4 to TRBJ1-1; 8 nucleotides line up with TRBD1. CDR3 size: 16 residues. The ends lost 4 bases at V and 5 bases at J; junction bases unmatched: 13. Looked up from germline, CDR1 is SGHNT and CDR2 is YYREEE (reference sequence). This CDR3 is CASSIHDRGARTEAFF. CDR3 DNA sequence: TGTGCCAGCAGCATCCATGACAGGGGAGCTAGGACTGAAGCTTTCTTT. The variable domain in full, with the rest retrieved from reference TRBV5-4 and TRBJ1-1, is ETGVTQSPTHLIKTRGQQVTLRCSSQSGHNTVSWYQQALGQGPQFIFQYYREEENGRGNFPPRFSGLQFPNYSSELNVNALELDDSALYLCASSIHDRGARTEAFFGQGTRLTVV.

This chain connects TRBV30 to TRBJ1-5, with no clear D. Looked up from germline, CDR1 is GTSNPN and CDR2 is SVGIG (reference sequence). V was shortened by 2 bases and J by 9 bases, with 11 bases between the two germline ends. The CDR3 sequence is 12 residues long. CDR3 loop: CAWSSQRRPQHF. CDR3 DNA sequence: TGTGCCTGGAGTTCCCAGAGGAGGCCCCAGCATTTT.

A few counts support this clone. The chain employs TRBV5-4 and TRBJ2-6; D is unclear. The CDR3 covers 16 residues. Trimming shortened V by 7 bases and J by 0 bases, and 14 bases separated the two germline ends. The germline V gene encodes CDR1 SGHNT and CDR2 YYREEE (reference sequence). The CDR3 loop is CASSGLGYSGANVLTF. The CDR3 nucleotides are TGTGCCAGCTCCGGCCTTGGGTACTCTGGGGCCAACGTCCTGACTTTC.

A few counts support this clone. The rearrangement joins TRBV7-9 to TRBJ2-7; the D gene is possibly TRBD2 (6 bases). The CDR3 runs to 14 residues. Germline CDR1 and CDR2: SEHNR and FQNEAQ (reference sequence). V dropped 1 base and J dropped 5 bases, with 12 bases sitting between them. CDR3 DNA: TGTGCCAGCAGCTTAGGCGGGACGCGAAACGAGCAGTACTTC. Protein sequence: CASSLGGTRNEQYF.

This clone occurred once. The CDR3 DNA sequence: TGTGCCAGCTCGGGGACAGGCCGCTCTGGAAACACCATATATTTT. It is translated as CASSGTGRSGNTIYF. The chain recombines TRBV18 with TRBJ1-3; TRBD1 matches at 8 bases. CDR1 is KGHSH, CDR2 LQKENI, per germline. The CDR3 is 15 residues long. Losses at the gene ends were 6 bases for V and 0 bases for J; bases not matched to a gene: 4.

The rearrangement links TRBV29-1 to TRBJ1-2; 7 nucleotides line up with TRBD1. This CDR3 contains 15 residues. V was pared by 5 bases and J by 3 bases, with 12 bases of the junction left unmatched. Germline loops: CDR1 SQVTM, CDR2 ANQGSEA. CDR3 sequence (DNA): TGCAGCGTTAAGATAGAAGGACAGGCGCACTATGGCTACACCTTC. Encoded protein: CSVKIEGQAHYGYTF.

The chain links TRBV27 to TRBJ2-7; the D gene could be TRBD1 or TRBD2 (6 bases each). In germline, CDR1 is MNHEY, CDR2 SMNVEV (reference sequence). The CDR3 is 15 residues long. Between the trimmed V and J ends, which lost 2 bases and 2 bases, there was a span of 13 bases. Written as DNA, the CDR3 is TGTGCCAGCAGTTTAGGAGGGCAGGGGCCCTACGAGCAGTACTTC. This codes for CASSLGGQGPYEQYF.

The genes are TRBV4-1 and TRBJ2-1, with 10 bases lining up with TRBD2. V lost 0 bases, J lost 6 bases, and 11 bases stayed unmatched. Germline V gene lookup returns CDR1 MGHRA and CDR2 YSYEKL. This CDR3 spans 18 amino acids. CDR3 bases: TGCGCCAGCAGCCAAGATAGGAAATCCGGGACTAGCGTCAATGAGCAGTTCTTC. Amino acid sequence: CASSQDRKSGTSVNEQFF.

This clone was seen a few times. The V gene is TRBV28, the J gene TRBJ2-6, with a tentative D call TRBD2 (7 bases). The CDR3 is 16 residues long. Trimming left V 5 bases short and J 2 bases short, with 13 bases between. CDR1 is MDHEN and CDR2 is SYDVKM in the germline V gene. In DNA form, the CDR3 reads TGTGCCAGCAGTGCGTCGGGGGGCGCTGGGGCCAACGTCCTGACTTTC. It codes for CASSASGGAGANVLTF.